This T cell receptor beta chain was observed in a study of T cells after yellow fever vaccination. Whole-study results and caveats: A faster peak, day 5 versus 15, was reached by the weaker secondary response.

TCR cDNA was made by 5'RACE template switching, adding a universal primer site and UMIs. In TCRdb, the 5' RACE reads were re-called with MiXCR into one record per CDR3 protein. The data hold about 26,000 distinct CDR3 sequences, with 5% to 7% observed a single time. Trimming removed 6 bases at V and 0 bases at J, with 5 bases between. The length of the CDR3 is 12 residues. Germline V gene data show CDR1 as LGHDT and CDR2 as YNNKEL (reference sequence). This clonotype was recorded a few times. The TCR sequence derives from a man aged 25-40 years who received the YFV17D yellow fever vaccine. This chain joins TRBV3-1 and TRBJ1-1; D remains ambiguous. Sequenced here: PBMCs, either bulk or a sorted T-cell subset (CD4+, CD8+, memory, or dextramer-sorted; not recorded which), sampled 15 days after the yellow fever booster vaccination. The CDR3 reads CASRTMNTEAFF. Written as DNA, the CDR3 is TGTGCCAGCAGAACGATGAACACTGAAGCTTTCTTT.